This T cell receptor (beta chain) is drawn from a study of breast tumors, draining lymph nodes, adjacent tissues. Axillary draining lymph nodes of breast cancer patients supplied the node samples. Study results and caveats: That most tumor T cells come from lymph nodes remained unproven. Tumor repertoires ranked between lymph nodes and nontumor tissue in diversity, with V and J gene preferences.

TCRdb processed the multiplex PCR reads anew with MiXCR; each CDR3 protein has one entry. The sample lists approximately 190,000 distinct CDR3 sequences; around a third were seen once. This clonotype showed up just a few times. Its antigen is not known. This sequence was found in a female donor with breast cancer. Some clones in this sample may be carry-over from other donors' samples. Input material: axillary lymph node tissue.

Here the CDR3 reads CASSESPIPYEQYF. The CDR3 coding sequence is TGTGCCAGCAGTGAGTCTCCAATCCCCTACGAGCAGTACTTC. The rearrangement links TRBV28 to TRBJ2-7, with D unresolved. The V gene lost 5 bases and the J gene lost 2 bases, with 13 bases spanning the gap. Germline V gene sequence: CDR1 MDHEN, CDR2 SYDVKM. This CDR3 contains 14 residues.